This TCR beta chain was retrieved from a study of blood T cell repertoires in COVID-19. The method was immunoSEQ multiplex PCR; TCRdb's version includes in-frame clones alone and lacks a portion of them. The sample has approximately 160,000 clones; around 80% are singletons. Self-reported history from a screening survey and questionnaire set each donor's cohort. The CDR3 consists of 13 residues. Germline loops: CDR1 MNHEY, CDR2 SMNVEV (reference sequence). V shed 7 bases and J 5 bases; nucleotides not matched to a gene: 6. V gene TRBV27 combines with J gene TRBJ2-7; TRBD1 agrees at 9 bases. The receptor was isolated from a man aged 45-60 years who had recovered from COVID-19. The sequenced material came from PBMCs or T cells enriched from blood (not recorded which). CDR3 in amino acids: CASTGQGIHEQYF. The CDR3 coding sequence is TGTGCCAGCACGGGACAGGGAATTCACGAGCAGTACTTC.